A selection of T cell receptor beta chains follows, all from one sample in a study of Ad26.COV2.S vaccination and SARS-CoV-2 variants. Profiling relied on immunoSEQ multiplex PCR, and the TCRdb table lists in-frame clones only, not all of them. Of approximately 280,000 clones in the sample, about 87% were seen once. Sequenced material: peripheral blood, taken in a trial of Ad26.COV2.S vaccine versus placebo. The receptor source for this set is a person between 18 and 59 years old who received the Ad26.COV2.S COVID-19 vaccine or a placebo. CDR3s include the opening cysteine and the closing phenylalanine or tryptophan. A D gene is named only where the DNA matches it firmly. The size field is filled for only some rows; it gives once, few, many or a size class.

j_call: TRBJ1-2
v_call: TRBV3-1/TRBV3-2
d_call: TRBD1
clone_size: few
cdr3_nt: TGTGCCAGCAGTGAAGGACAGGGCTATGGCTACACCTTC
cdr3_aa: CASSEGQGYGYTF

j_call: TRBJ2-3
v_call: TRBV11-2
d_call: NA
clone_size: NA
cdr3_nt: TGTGCCAGCAGCTTAGGGAAGTTCACAGATACGCAGTATTTT
cdr3_aa: CASSLGKFTDTQYF

j_call: TRBJ2-1
v_call: TRBV2
d_call: NA
clone_size: NA
cdr3_nt: TGTGCCAGCAGGAGGGAAAGCTCCTACAATGAGCAGTTCTTC
cdr3_aa: CASRRESSYNEQFF

j_call: TRBJ1-3
v_call: TRBV19
d_call: NA
clone_size: NA
cdr3_nt: TGTGCCAGTAGTATAAACGGACAGTTCGGAAACACCATATATTTT
cdr3_aa: CASSINGQFGNTIYF

j_call: TRBJ1-3
v_call: TRBV3-1/TRBV3-2
d_call: NA
clone_size: NA
cdr3_nt: TGTGCCAGCAGCCAAGGTGGAGGGGGGAGCTTTGGAAACACCATATATTTT
cdr3_aa: CASSQGGGGSFGNTIYF

j_call: TRBJ1-5
v_call: TRBV12-3/TRBV12-4
d_call: NA
clone_size: NA
cdr3_nt: TGTGCCAGCAGTGGACATACTCAGCCCCAGCATTTT
cdr3_aa: CASSGHTQPQHF

j_call: TRBJ1-1
v_call: TRBV5-5
d_call: NA
clone_size: NA
cdr3_nt: TGTGCCAGCAGCCTAAGACCTATCCAGCAAGCTTTCTTT
cdr3_aa: CASSLRPIQQAFF

j_call: TRBJ1-2
v_call: TRBV29-1
d_call: TRBD1
clone_size: NA
cdr3_nt: TGCAGCGGGGGGGACAGTTCACACTATGGCTACACCTTC
cdr3_aa: CSGGDSSHYGYTF

j_call: TRBJ1-1
v_call: TRBV21-1
d_call: NA
clone_size: NA
cdr3_nt: TGTGCCCCGCGGCTGGGGGAAGACACTGAAGCTTTCTTT
cdr3_aa: CAPRLGEDTEAFF

j_call: TRBJ1-2
v_call: TRBV5-4
d_call: TRBD1
clone_size: NA
cdr3_nt: TGTGCCAGCAGCTTGTGGACAGGACCCACCCTTGGCTACACCTTC
cdr3_aa: CASSLWTGPTLGYTF

j_call: TRBJ1-1
v_call: TRBV24-1
d_call: TRBD1
clone_size: NA
cdr3_nt: TGTGCCACCTTTACCCCAGGGGGCGCAGACACTGAAGCTTTCTTT
cdr3_aa: CATFTPGGADTEAFF

j_call: TRBJ1-6
v_call: TRBV5-4
d_call: TRBD1
clone_size: NA
cdr3_nt: TGTGCCAGCAGCATCGGACAGGGAAGGAATTCACCCCTCCACTTT
cdr3_aa: CASSIGQGRNSPLHF

j_call: TRBJ2-2
v_call: TRBV12-5
d_call: NA
clone_size: few
cdr3_nt: TGTGCTAGTGGTTCTCCTCAGGGGGGCACCGGGGAGCTGTTTTTT
cdr3_aa: CASGSPQGGTGELFF

j_call: TRBJ1-2
v_call: TRBV5-1
d_call: TRBD1
clone_size: NA
cdr3_nt: TGCGCCAGCAGCTTGGAACCGGTTACAGGGGGCTCCGATGGCTACACCTTC
cdr3_aa: CASSLEPVTGGSDGYTF

j_call: TRBJ2-3
v_call: TRBV27
d_call: NA
clone_size: NA
cdr3_nt: TGTGCCAGCAGTTTAATAGGGGCCCGAACAGATACGCAGTATTTT
cdr3_aa: CASSLIGARTDTQYF

j_call: TRBJ1-2
v_call: TRBV6-5
d_call: NA
clone_size: NA
cdr3_nt: TGTGCCAGCAGTTACACTTACAGGGAAGGCTACACCTTC
cdr3_aa: CASSYTYREGYTF

j_call: TRBJ2-7
v_call: TRBV7-9
d_call: TRBD1
clone_size: NA
cdr3_nt: TGTGCCAGCAGCTCCCGGGACAGGGACGAGCAGTACTTC
cdr3_aa: CASSSRDRDEQYF

j_call: TRBJ2-1
v_call: TRBV5-1
d_call: NA
clone_size: once
cdr3_nt: TGCGCCACTAGGGGGGACCCCACCTACAATGAGCAGTTCTTC
cdr3_aa: CATRGDPTYNEQFF

j_call: TRBJ1-1
v_call: TRBV5-1
d_call: NA
clone_size: NA
cdr3_nt: TGCGCCAGCAGCTTGGAGGATCTGAACACTGAAGCTTTCTTT
cdr3_aa: CASSLEDLNTEAFF

j_call: TRBJ1-1
v_call: TRBV27
d_call: NA
clone_size: NA
cdr3_nt: TGTGCCAGCAGTCGCGGGCCCGCCGGGGTTGCTTTCTTT
cdr3_aa: CASSRGPAGVAFF

j_call: TRBJ2-3
v_call: TRBV6-1
d_call: TRBD1
clone_size: NA
cdr3_nt: TGTGCCAGCAGTGAAGCGTCGGACAGGGCCACAGATACGCAGTATTTT
cdr3_aa: CASSEASDRATDTQYF

j_call: TRBJ2-5
v_call: TRBV11-2
d_call: NA
clone_size: NA
cdr3_nt: TGTGCCAGCAGCTCAACTAGGGAGACCCAGTACTTC
cdr3_aa: CASSSTRETQYF

j_call: TRBJ1-2
v_call: TRBV2
d_call: NA
clone_size: NA
cdr3_nt: TGTGCCAGCAGTGAACGGGGAATCGATGGCTACACCTTC
cdr3_aa: CASSERGIDGYTF

j_call: TRBJ1-1
v_call: TRBV14
d_call: TRBD1
clone_size: NA
cdr3_nt: TGTGCCAGCAGCCCAATTGGGACAGCGGGTTCTACTGAAGCTTTCTTT
cdr3_aa: CASSPIGTAGSTEAFF

j_call: TRBJ2-7
v_call: TRBV4-3
d_call: NA
clone_size: NA
cdr3_nt: TGCGCCAGCAGCCAAGGGCAGGGAGTCCACTACGAGCAGTACTTC
cdr3_aa: CASSQGQGVHYEQYF

j_call: TRBJ2-1
v_call: TRBV1
d_call: NA
clone_size: NA
cdr3_nt: TGCACCAGCAGCCGTAAACGGCCGGGCAAGAGCTCCTACAATGAGCAGTTCTTC
cdr3_aa: CTSSRKRPGKSSYNEQFF

j_call: TRBJ2-7
v_call: TRBV5-1
d_call: NA
clone_size: NA
cdr3_nt: TGCGCCAGCAGCCGCCTAAAGTTCGACGAGCAGTACTTC
cdr3_aa: CASSRLKFDEQYF

j_call: TRBJ1-1
v_call: TRBV7-2
d_call: NA
clone_size: NA
cdr3_nt: TGTGCCAGCAGCTTTGACACTGAAGCTTTCTTT
cdr3_aa: CASSFDTEAFF